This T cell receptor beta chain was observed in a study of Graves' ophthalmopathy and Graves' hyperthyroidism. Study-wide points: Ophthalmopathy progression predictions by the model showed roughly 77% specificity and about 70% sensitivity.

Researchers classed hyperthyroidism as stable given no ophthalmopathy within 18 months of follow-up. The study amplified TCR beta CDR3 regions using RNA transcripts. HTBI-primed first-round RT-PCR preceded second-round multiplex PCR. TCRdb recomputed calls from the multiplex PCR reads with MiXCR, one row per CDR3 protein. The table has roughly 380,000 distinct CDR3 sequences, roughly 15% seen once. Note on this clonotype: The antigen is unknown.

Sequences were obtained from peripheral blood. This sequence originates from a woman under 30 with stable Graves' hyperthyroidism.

The CDR3 region is CASSPRGSSYEQYF. CDR3 coding DNA: TGTGCCAGCAGTCCTCGGGGCAGCTCCTACGAGCAGTACTTC. The chain carries TRBV6-1 and TRBJ2-7, with D tentatively TRBD1 or TRBD2 (5 bases each). There are 14 residues in the CDR3. V was cut by 5 bases and J by 0 bases, with 11 bases left in between. CDR1 is MNHNS and CDR2 is SASEGT in the germline V gene.